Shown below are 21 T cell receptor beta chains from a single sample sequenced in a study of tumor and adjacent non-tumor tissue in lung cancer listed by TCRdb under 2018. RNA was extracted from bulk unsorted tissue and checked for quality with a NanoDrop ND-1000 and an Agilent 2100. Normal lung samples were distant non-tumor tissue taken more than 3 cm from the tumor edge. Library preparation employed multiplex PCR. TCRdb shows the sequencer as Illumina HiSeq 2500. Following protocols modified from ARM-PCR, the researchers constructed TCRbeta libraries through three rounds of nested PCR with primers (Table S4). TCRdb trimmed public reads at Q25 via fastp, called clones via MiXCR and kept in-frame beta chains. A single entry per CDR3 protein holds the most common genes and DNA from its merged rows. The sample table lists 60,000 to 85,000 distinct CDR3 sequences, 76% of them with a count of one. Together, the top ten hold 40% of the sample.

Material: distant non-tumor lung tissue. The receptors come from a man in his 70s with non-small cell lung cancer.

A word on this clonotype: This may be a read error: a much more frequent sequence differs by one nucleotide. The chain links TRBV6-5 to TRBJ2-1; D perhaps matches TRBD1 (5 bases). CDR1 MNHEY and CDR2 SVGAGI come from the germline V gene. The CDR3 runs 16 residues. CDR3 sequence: CACSYGVGDYYSEQFF. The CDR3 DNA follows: TGTGCCTGCAGTTACGGTGTAGGGGATTACTACAGTGAGCAGTTCTTC.

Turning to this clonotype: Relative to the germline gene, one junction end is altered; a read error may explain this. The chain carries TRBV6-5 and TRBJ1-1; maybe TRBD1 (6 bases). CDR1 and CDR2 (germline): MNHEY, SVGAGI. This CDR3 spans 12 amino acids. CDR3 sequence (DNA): TGTGTCAGCAGGACATGGACAGCTGGAGCTTTCTTT. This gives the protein CVSRTWTAGAFF.

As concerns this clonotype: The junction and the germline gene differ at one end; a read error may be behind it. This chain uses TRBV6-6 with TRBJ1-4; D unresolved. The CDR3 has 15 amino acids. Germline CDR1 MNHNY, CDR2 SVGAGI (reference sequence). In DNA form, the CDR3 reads TGTGCCAGCAGCTCTCTTGATAGGGCTGTCGAAATACTGTTTTTT. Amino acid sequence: CASSSLDRAVEILFF.

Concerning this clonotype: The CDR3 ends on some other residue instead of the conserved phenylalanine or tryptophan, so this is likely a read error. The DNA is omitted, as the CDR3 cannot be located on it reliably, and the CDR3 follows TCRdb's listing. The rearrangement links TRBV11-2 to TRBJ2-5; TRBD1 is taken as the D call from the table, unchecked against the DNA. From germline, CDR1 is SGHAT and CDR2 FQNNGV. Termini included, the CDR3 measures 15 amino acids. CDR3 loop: CASGPGTVGQDTQYI.

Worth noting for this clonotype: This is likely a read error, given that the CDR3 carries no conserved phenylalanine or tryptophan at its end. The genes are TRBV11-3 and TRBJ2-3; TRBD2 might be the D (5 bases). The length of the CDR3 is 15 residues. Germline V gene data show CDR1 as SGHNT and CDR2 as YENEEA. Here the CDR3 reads CAITRREVSIDTQYL. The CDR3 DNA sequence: TGTGCCATCACCCGTCGGGAAGTAAGCATAGATACGCAGTATTTG.

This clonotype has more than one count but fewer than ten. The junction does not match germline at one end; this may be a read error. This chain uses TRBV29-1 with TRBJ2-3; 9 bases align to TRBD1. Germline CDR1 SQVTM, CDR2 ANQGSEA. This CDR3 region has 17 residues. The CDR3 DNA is TGCAGCTTACTCCCATTTGTGACAGGGGGAGACACAGATACACAGTATTTT. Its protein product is CSLLPFVTGGDTDTQYF.

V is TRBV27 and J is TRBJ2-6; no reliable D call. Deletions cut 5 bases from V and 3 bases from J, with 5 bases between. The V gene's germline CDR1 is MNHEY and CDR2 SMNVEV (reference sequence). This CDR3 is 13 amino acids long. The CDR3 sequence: CASSEDGANVLTF. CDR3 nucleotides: TGTGCCAGCAGTGAAGATGGGGCCAACGTCCTGACTTTC.

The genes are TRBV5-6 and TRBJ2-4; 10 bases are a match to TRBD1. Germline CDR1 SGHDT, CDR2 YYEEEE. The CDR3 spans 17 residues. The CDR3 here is CLSNGTGTGVVGNIQYF. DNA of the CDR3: TGTCTCAGCAACGGTACCGGGACAGGGGTCGTTGGAAACATTCAGTACTTC.

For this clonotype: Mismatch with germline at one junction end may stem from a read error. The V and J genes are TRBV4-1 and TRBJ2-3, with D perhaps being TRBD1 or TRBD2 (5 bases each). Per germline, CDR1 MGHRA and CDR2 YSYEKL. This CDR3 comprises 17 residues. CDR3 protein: CASRPFQGGASTNTQYF. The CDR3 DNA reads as TGCGCCAGCAGGCCATTTCAAGGTGGGGCTAGCACAAATACGCAGTATTTT.

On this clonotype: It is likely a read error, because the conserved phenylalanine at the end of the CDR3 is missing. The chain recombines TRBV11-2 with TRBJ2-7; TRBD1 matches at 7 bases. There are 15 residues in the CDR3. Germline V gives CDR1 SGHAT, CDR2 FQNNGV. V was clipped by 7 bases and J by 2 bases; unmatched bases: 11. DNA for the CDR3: TGTGCCAGCATCTTGGATAAGGGGGCCCCCTACGAGCAGTACTCC. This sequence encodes CASILDKGAPYEQYS.

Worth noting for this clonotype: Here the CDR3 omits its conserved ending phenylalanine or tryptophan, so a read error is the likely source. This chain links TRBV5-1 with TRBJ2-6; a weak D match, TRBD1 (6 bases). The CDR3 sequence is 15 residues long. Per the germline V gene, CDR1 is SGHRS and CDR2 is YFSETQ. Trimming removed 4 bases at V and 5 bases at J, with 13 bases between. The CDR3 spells CASSPQGPRANVLTL. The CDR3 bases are TGCGCCAGCAGCCCGCAGGGGCCGCGGGCCAACGTCCTGACTCTC.

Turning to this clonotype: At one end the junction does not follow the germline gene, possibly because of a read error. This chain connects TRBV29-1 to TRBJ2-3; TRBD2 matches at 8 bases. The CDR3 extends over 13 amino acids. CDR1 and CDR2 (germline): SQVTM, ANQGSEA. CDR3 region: CSVKAGGRDTEYF. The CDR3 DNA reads TGCAGCGTTAAGGCGGGGGGAAGAGATACGGAGTATTTT.

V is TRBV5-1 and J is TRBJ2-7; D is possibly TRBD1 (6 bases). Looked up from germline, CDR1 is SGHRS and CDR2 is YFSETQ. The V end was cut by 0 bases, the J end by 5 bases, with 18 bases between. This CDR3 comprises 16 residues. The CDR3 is CASSLVVGGLIDEQYF. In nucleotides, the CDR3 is TGCGCCAGCAGCTTGGTAGTAGGGGGATTAATCGACGAGCAGTACTTC.

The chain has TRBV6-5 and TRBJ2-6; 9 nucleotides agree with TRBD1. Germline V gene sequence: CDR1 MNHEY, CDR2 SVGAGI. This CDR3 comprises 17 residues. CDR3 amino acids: CTSSSATGGSGANVLTF. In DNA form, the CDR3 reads TGTACAAGCAGTTCCGCGACAGGGGGCTCTGGGGCCAACGTCCTGACTTTC.

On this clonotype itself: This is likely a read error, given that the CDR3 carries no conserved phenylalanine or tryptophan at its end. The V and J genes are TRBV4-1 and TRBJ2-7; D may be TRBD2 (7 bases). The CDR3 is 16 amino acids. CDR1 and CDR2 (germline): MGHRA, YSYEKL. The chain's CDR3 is CPSSQTLAREGDEQYL. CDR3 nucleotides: TGCCCCAGCAGCCAGACACTAGCGAGAGAGGGGGACGAGCAGTACCTC.

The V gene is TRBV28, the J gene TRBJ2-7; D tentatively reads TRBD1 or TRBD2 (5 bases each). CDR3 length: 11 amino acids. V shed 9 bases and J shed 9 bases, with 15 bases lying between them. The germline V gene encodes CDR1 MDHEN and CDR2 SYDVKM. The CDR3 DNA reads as TGTGCCAGTGCCGGGGCCCCAGGGCAGTACTTC. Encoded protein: CASAGAPGQYF.

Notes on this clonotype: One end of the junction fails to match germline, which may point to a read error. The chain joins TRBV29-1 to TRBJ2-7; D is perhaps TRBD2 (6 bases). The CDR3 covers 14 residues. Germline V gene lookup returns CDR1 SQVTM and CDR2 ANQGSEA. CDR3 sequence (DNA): TGCAGCTTTGAAAGGGCGGGACCGTCATACGAGCAGTACTTC. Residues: CSFERAGPSYEQYF.

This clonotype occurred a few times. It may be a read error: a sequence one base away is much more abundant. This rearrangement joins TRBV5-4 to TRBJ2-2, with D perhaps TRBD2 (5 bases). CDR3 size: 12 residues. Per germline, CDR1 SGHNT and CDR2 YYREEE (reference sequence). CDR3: CASSSETGKLFF. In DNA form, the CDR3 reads TGTGCAAGCAGCTCAGAAACCGGGAAGCTGTTTTTT.

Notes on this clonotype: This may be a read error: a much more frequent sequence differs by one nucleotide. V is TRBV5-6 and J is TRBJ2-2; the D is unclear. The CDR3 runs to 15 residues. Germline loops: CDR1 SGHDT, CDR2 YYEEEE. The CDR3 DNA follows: TGTGCCAGCAGCTTTAGGCAAACGAACACCGTGGAGCTGTTTTTT. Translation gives CASSFRQTNTVELFF.

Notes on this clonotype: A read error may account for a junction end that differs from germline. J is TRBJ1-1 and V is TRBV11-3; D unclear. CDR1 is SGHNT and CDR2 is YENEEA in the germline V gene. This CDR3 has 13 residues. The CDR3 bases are TGTGCCAGCAGCCCTCAGGCGAACACTGAAGCATTCTTT. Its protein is CASSPQANTEAFF.

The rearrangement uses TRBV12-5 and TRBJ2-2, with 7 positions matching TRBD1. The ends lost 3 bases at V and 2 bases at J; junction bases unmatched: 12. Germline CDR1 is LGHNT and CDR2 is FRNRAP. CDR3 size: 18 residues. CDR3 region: CASGLVRGGTANTGELFF. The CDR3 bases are TGTGCTAGTGGTTTAGTACGGGGTGGGACAGCAAACACCGGGGAGCTGTTTTTT. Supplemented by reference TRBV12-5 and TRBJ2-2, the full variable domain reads DARVTQTPRHKVTEMGQEVTMRCQPILGHNTVFWYRQTMMQGLELLAYFRNRAPLDDSGMPKDRFSAEMPDATLATLKIQPSEPRDSAVYFCASGLVRGGTANTGELFFGEGSRLTVL.